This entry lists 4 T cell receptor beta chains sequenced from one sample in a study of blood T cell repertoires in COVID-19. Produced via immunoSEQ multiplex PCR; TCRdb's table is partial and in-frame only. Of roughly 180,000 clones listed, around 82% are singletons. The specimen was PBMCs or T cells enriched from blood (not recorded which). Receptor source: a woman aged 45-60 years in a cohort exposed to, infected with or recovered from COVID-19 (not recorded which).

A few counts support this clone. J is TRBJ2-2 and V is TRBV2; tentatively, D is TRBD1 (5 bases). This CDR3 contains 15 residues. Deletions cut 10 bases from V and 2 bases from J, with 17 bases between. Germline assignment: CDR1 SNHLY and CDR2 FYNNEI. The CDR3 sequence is CAIPTDRANTGELFF. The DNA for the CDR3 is TGTGCCATCCCCACAGACAGAGCTAACACCGGGGAGCTGTTTTTT. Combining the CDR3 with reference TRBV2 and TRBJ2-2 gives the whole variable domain EPEVTQTPSHQVTQMGQEVILRCVPISNHLYFYWYRQILGQKVEFLVSFYNNEISEKSEIFDDQFSVERPDGSNFTLKIRSTKLEDSAMYFCAIPTDRANTGELFFGEGSRLTVL.

The CDR3 DNA is TGTGCCACCAGTGATGCCAGGCATGGCTACACCTTC. It yields the protein CATSDARHGYTF. The chain links TRBV24-1 to TRBJ1-2; no definite D call. V was cut by 3 bases and J by 6 bases, with 7 bases left in between. The germline CDR1 and CDR2 sequences are KGHDR and SFDVKD. This CDR3 is built from 12 residues.

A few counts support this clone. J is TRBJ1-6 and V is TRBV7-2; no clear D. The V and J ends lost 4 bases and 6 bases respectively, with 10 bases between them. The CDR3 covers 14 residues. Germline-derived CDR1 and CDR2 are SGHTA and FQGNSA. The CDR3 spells CASSSRQVNSPLHF. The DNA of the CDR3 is TGTGCCAGCAGCTCCCGACAAGTTAATTCACCCCTCCACTTT.

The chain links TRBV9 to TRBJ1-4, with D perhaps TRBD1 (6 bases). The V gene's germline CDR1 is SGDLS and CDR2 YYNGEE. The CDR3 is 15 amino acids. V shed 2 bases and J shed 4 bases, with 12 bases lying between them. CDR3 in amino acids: CASSVGGHLNEKLFF. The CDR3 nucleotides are TGTGCCAGCAGCGTGGGGGGGCACCTTAATGAAAAACTGTTTTTT. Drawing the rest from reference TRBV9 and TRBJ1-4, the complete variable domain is DSGVTQTPKHLITATGQRVTLRCSPRSGDLSVYWYQQSLDQGLQFLIQYYNGEERAKGNILERFSAQQFPDLHSELNLSSLELGDSALYFCASSVGGHLNEKLFFGSGTQLSVL.